This is a list of T cell receptor beta chains from one sample in a study of blood T cell repertoires in COVID-19. TCRdb's copy holds only in-frame clones and misses some; the assay was immunoSEQ multiplex PCR. The sample includes 95,000 to 150,000 clones, 70% to 85% of them seen just once. The sequencing input was peripheral blood. The receptors here all came from a woman aged 65 to 85 with acute or convalescent COVID-19. Each CDR3 is given with its conserved first and last residue. D genes are given only for firm matches. Size tells how often a clone was seen (once, few, many) or the class of an expanded clone, and some rows leave it out.

CDR3nt	CDR3aa	d_gene	abundance	v_gene	j_gene
TGTGCCAGCAGCTTAGCCGTGGGGAGTTTGGGAGAGACCCAGTACTTC	CASSLAVGSLGETQYF	.	.	TRBV7-6	TRBJ2-5
TGTGCCAGCAGCTCAGGGCTGAGGAACGAGCAGTACTTC	CASSSGLRNEQYF	.	few	TRBV7-2	TRBJ2-7
TGTGCCAGCAGGGACACTTCTAACTATGGCTACACCTTC	CASRDTSNYGYTF	.	.	TRBV6-4	TRBJ1-2
TGCAGCGTTGGGACAGCTGACTCGAACACCGGGGAGCTGTTTTTT	CSVGTADSNTGELFF	.	.	TRBV29-1	TRBJ2-2
TGCGCCAGCAGCCAAGCCCCGGACAGGGCTGGAAACACCATATATTTT	CASSQAPDRAGNTIYF	TRBD1	.	TRBV4-3	TRBJ1-3
TGTGCCAGTGCGAGACAGGGAAACCAAGAGACCCAGTACTTC	CASARQGNQETQYF	TRBD1	.	TRBV7-7	TRBJ2-5
TGTGCCAGCAGCGTCAGGGGAGGGCCTACAGATACGCAGTATTTT	CASSVRGGPTDTQYF	.	.	TRBV9	TRBJ2-3
TGTGCCAGCAGTGAATCTGGGGGGTCTGGAAACACCATATATTTT	CASSESGGSGNTIYF	.	once	TRBV25-1	TRBJ1-3
TGTGCCAGCAGTCCGCCTCTAGCGATGCTCGACAATGAGCAGTTCTTC	CASSPPLAMLDNEQFF	.	.	TRBV5-4	TRBJ2-1
TGTGCCAGCAGCCTCCTAGCGGGGGGCCAGGAGACCCAGTACTTC	CASSLLAGGQETQYF	TRBD2	.	TRBV7-2	TRBJ2-5
TGTGCCAGCAGCGGAACAGGGATGAGCAATCAGCCCCAGCATTTT	CASSGTGMSNQPQHF	.	.	TRBV9	TRBJ1-5
TGTGCCAGCAGCCCCGGGACTAGCGGGGGGGTCCCTGGGCATGAGCAGTTCTTC	CASSPGTSGGVPGHEQFF	TRBD2	.	TRBV5-5	TRBJ2-1
TGTGCCAGCTGGGGACTGAACGACACAGATACGCAGTATTTT	CASWGLNDTDTQYF	.	.	TRBV2	TRBJ2-3
TGTGCCAGCAGCTTAGCTCCGGGACAGGGCCAGCCCCAGCATTTT	CASSLAPGQGQPQHF	TRBD1	.	TRBV7-2	TRBJ1-5
TGTGCCATCAGCCGGGGACAGGGTCCGGCCGGGGAGCTGTTTTTT	CAISRGQGPAGELFF	TRBD1	once	TRBV10-3	TRBJ2-2
TGCGCCAGCAGCCAAGGACTCGGCGGGGAGCTGTTTTTT	CASSQGLGGELFF	.	.	TRBV4-3	TRBJ2-2
TGTGCCAGTAGGCCCCGGGGGGGAATATACAATGAGCAGTTCTTC	CASRPRGGIYNEQFF	TRBD2	.	TRBV19	TRBJ2-1
TGTGCCAGCAGCGAGGGTTTAGGGCCGGAAAAACTGTTTTTT	CASSEGLGPEKLFF	.	.	TRBV5-6	TRBJ1-4
TGTGCCAGCAGCACCATTACACAGGGGGTTAGCGAGCAGTACTTC	CASSTITQGVSEQYF	TRBD1	.	TRBV5-4	TRBJ2-7
TGTGCCAGCAGTTTAGGACGGGTGGGTGAGCAGTTCTTC	CASSLGRVGEQFF	.	.	TRBV12-3/TRBV12-4	TRBJ2-1
TGTGCCACCAGTGACCCCGCCGGGACTAGCGGGGGTTACAATGAGCAGTTCTTC	CATSDPAGTSGGYNEQFF	TRBD2	.	TRBV24-1	TRBJ2-1
TGTGCCAGCAGCCGGACAGGTACATCAGAGACCCAGTACTTC	CASSRTGTSETQYF	TRBD1	.	TRBV7-9	TRBJ2-5
TGTGCCAGCAGCATTAGCTACGAGCAGTACTTC	CASSISYEQYF	.	.	TRBV11-2	TRBJ2-7
TGCAGCGTTCGAGGACAGGGGGCGTTGGGCACTGAAGCTTTCTTT	CSVRGQGALGTEAFF	TRBD1	.	TRBV29-1	TRBJ1-1
TGTGCCAGCAGCACAGGGGGCATTATTTATGACACTGAAGCTTTCTTT	CASSTGGIIYDTEAFF	TRBD1	once	TRBV9	TRBJ1-1
TGTGCCAGCAGCTTTAACAGGGGGCGAGGGGAGCAGTACTTC	CASSFNRGRGEQYF	TRBD1	.	TRBV11-3	TRBJ2-7
TGTGCCAGTAGTATAGGGGGACAGTCGAATTCACCCCTCCACTTT	CASSIGGQSNSPLHF	TRBD1	.	TRBV19	TRBJ1-6
TGCAGTTTCCAACTTATGAACACTGAAGCTTTCTTT	CSFQLMNTEAFF	.	.	TRBV29-1	TRBJ1-1
TGTGCCAGCAGCCCGGGACAGGGGAACTATGGCTACACCTTC	CASSPGQGNYGYTF	TRBD1	.	TRBV3-1/TRBV3-2	TRBJ1-2
TGTGCCAGCAGCCCGAGCCGGGACAGCTATGGCTACACCTTC	CASSPSRDSYGYTF	TRBD1	few	TRBV3-1/TRBV3-2	TRBJ1-2
TGTGCCAGCAGGGAGAATCAGGGGGCCTATGGCTACACCTTC	CASRENQGAYGYTF	TRBD1	.	TRBV3-1/TRBV3-2	TRBJ1-2